These 8 T cell receptor beta chains originate from one sample sequenced in a study of PD-L1 blockade in urothelial cancer. The repertoire was sequenced with immunoSEQ multiplex PCR; TCRdb's copy has only in-frame clones and lacks some. The top ten clones hold less than 3.5% of a sample with some 71,000 clones, about 88% of them seen once. The sequencing here drew on PBMCs, taken around atezolizumab (anti-PD-L1) treatment. The receptors originated from a man in his sixties with urothelial cancer.

The rearrangement uses TRBV30 and TRBJ1-3; 10 bases are shared with TRBD1. V gave up 2 bases and J gave up 7 bases; unmatched junction bases: 11. The CDR3 contains 16 residues. Germline CDR1 and CDR2: GTSNPN and SVGIG (reference sequence). CDR3 amino acids: CAWSPQMQDRGNTIYF. Written as DNA, the CDR3 is TGTGCCTGGAGTCCTCAAATGCAGGACAGGGGGAACACCATATATTTT.

This sequence joins TRBV12-5 and TRBJ2-1; D uncertain. Germline V gene data show CDR1 as LGHNT and CDR2 as FRNRAP. V was cut by 1 base and J by 3 bases, with 13 bases left in between. CDR3 length equals 16 residues. Here the CDR3 DNA reads TGTGCTAGTGGTTTGGCTCGAGGTCGGTACTACAATGAGCAGTTCTTC. This encodes CASGLARGRYYNEQFF.

The sample holds a few counts of this clone. J is TRBJ1-5 and V is TRBV19; D ambiguous. CDR3 length: 14 amino acids. V lost 1 base and J lost 5, with 9 bases in between. Germline CDR1 and CDR2: LNHDA and SQIVND (reference sequence). CDR3 sequence reads: CASSIGGSYQPQHF. CDR3 sequence (DNA): TGTGCCAGTAGTATAGGCGGCAGTTATCAGCCCCAGCATTTT.

The chain carries TRBV11-2 and TRBJ2-2; 8 positions match TRBD1. The CDR3 contains 17 residues. Germline loops: CDR1 SGHAT, CDR2 FQNNGV. The V and J ends lost 5 bases and 4 bases, in that order; junction bases with no gene match: 12. CDR3 sequence: CASSRPRQGPFTGELFF. The CDR3 bases are TGTGCCAGCAGCCGCCCGCGACAGGGGCCCTTCACCGGGGAGCTGTTTTTT.

This sequence joins TRBV28 and TRBJ2-2; 9 bases map to TRBD1. Germline values: CDR1 MDHEN, CDR2 SYDVKM. V shed 6 bases, J shed 8 bases, and the junction held 4 bases outside the gene matches. The length of the CDR3 is 13 residues. For the CDR3, the DNA is TGTGCCAGCAGACAGGGGGCTATAGGGGAGCTGTTTTTT. It specifies CASRQGAIGELFF.

This chain uses TRBV6-6 with TRBJ2-7; 7 bases agree with TRBD1. The CDR3 contains 13 residues. Germline loops: CDR1 MNHNY, CDR2 SVGAGI (reference sequence). V shed 7 bases and J 5 bases; nucleotides not matched to a gene: 8. The CDR3 region is CASNDLQGNEQYF. In DNA form, the CDR3 reads TGTGCCAGCAACGACCTACAGGGGAACGAGCAGTACTTC.

This chain uses TRBV19 with TRBJ2-2, with TRBD2 as a possible D gene (6 bases). Trimming left V 1 base short and J 3 bases short, with 12 bases between. Germline loops: CDR1 LNHDA, CDR2 SQIVND (reference sequence). This CDR3 spans 16 amino acids. The CDR3 region has the DNA TGTGCCAGTAGTATAGGCCTAGCGCTATACACCGGGGAGCTGTTTTTT. This encodes CASSIGLALYTGELFF. Combining the CDR3 with reference TRBV19 and TRBJ2-2 gives the whole variable domain DGGITQSPKYLFRKEGQNVTLSCEQNLNHDAMYWYRQDPGQGLRLIYYSQIVNDFQKGDIAEGYSVSREKKESFPLTVTSAQKNPTAFYLCASSIGLALYTGELFFGEGSRLTVL.

The chain is built from TRBV6-1 and TRBJ1-2, with 9 bases that match TRBD1. The germline CDR1 and CDR2 sequences are MNHNS and SASEGT. V shed 3 bases and J 7 bases; nucleotides not matched to a gene: 9. The CDR3 extends over 15 amino acids. CDR3 DNA: TGTGCCAGCAGTGAGCCGGGACAGGGTCGTAGTGGCTACACCTTC. It codes for CASSEPGQGRSGYTF.